This T cell receptor (beta chain) was retrieved from a study of early T cells in non-severe SARS-CoV-2 infection (TCRdb year 2021). For the wider study: TCR sequencing used bulk RNA from unsorted whole blood, so alpha and beta chains could not be paired. Study-wide findings and limitations: VDJdb matching was skewed toward anti-spike CD8 responses and likely underestimated virus-specific expansions by missing private and CD4 specificities.

As for this clonotype: The target of this receptor is not known. No base quality information exists; no much larger clone differs at one position.

Looking up the germline V gene yields CDR1 SGHDT and CDR2 YYEEEE. The V end loses 4 bases and the J end loses 4 bases, and a stretch of 18 bases separates them. The CDR3 runs 17 residues from the cysteine to the phenylalanine. Of the read, only the CDR3 DNA is kept; its 51 bases are in frame from base 1. Set within a cohort of healthcare workers in London, UK, this nested case-control study involved weekly PCR testing of nasopharyngeal swabs along with blood sampling. Healthcare workers were recruited between 23 and 31 March 2020, during the week of the UK lockdown, and were followed weekly for up to about 15 weeks. The method behind the library was 5' RACE. Sequencing took place on a NextSeq 500. To correct for sequencing error and PCR bias, the TCR library protocol tagged individual cDNA molecules with unique molecular identifiers. Both TCR alpha and beta chains were sequenced, and tight co-correlation was observed between alpha and beta sequence abundances in each sample. Per the source publication's procedure: Decombinator V4 was used to annotate the V gene, J gene and CDR3 of the TCR sequences. Expanded TCRs were defined as changing significantly between any two time points under a Poisson model with p below 0.0001. TCR abundances were normalised to the total number of TCRs sequenced per sample and expressed as counts per million. TRAV1-2 paired with TRAJ12, TRAJ20 or TRAJ33 defined MAIT TCRs, while TRAV10 paired with TRAJ18 defined iNKT TCRs. VDJdb, accessed 1 November 2021, was searched for CMV, EBV and SARS-CoV-2 annotated TCRs, excluding TCRs annotated for multiple antigens. TCRdb handled the public reads itself, with Q25 trimming in fastp and clone calling in MiXCR, and kept productive beta chains. Entries that share a CDR3 protein sequence are merged under the most common genes and DNA. The V and J calls and clone size come from TCRdb's table, not from the authors' own analysis. The sample contains 100,000 or so distinct CDR3 sequences, over 10% of them found a single time. The biggest ten clones account for less than 8% of the sample.

The sequence was obtained from an adult who was a healthcare worker with PCR-confirmed SARS-CoV-2 infection or an uninfected control (not recorded which). The source material was whole blood. The chain is encoded by TRBV5-6 joined to TRBJ2-6; TRBD1 might be the D gene, on 6 matching bases. The CDR3 amino acid sequence is: CASSNPITGSGANVLTF. At the DNA level, the sequence is TGTGCCAGCAGCAACCCAATCACAGGGAGCGGGGCCAACGTCCTGACTTTC.